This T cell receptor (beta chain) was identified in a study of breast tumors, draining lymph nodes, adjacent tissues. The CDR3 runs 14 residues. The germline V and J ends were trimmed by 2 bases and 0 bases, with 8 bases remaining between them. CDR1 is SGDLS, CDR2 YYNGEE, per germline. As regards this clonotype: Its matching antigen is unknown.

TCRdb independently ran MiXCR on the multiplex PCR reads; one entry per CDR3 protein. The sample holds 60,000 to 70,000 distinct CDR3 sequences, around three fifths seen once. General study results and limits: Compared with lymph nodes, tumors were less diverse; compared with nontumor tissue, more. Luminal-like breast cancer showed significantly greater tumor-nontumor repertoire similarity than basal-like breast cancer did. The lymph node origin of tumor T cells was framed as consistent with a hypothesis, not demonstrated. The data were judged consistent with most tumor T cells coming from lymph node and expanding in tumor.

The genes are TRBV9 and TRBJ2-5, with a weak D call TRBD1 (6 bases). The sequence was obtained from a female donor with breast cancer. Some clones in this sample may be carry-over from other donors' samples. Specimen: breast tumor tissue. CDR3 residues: CASSVGDNQETQYF. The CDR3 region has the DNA TGTGCCAGCAGCGTTGGGGACAACCAAGAGACCCAGTACTTC.